Sequencing of this T cell receptor beta chain was carried out in a study of CD8+ T cells in alopecia areata. This CDR3 contains 16 residues. From germline, CDR1 is SEHNR and CDR2 FQNEAQ (reference sequence). V lost 5 bases and J 0 bases, leaving 14 bases between the germline ends. Treatment in this sample: oral pan-JAK inhibitor, 5-10 mg twice daily. In each case, RNA was isolated and then reverse transcribed into cDNA as the sequencing template. The table came from immunoSEQ multiplex PCR; TCRdb's copy has only in-frame clones and leaves some out. Here the sample spans under 130,000 clones, around 84% being singletons.

The chain recombines TRBV7-9 with TRBJ2-1; tentatively, D is TRBD1 or TRBD2 (5 bases each). This TCR was recovered from a human donor with alopecia areata. Here the sequenced sample was CD8+ T cells sorted from blood, taken around week 31, from a patient treated with tofacitinib. CDR3 protein: CASSRDGFISYNEQFF. The CDR3 DNA sequence: TGTGCCAGCAGCAGGGACGGCTTCATCTCCTACAATGAGCAGTTCTTC.